A selection of T cell receptor beta chains follows, all from one sample in a study of T cells in Graves' hyperthyroidism and ophthalmopathy. TCRdb recomputed calls from the multiplex PCR reads with MiXCR, one row per CDR3 protein. The sample has 650,000 to 800,000 distinct CDR3 sequences, over 40% seen once; the top ten hold roughly 6.5%. Sequencing was done on a sample of peripheral blood or thyroid tissue (not recorded which). The source is an adult man with Graves' disease, either hyperthyroidism or ophthalmopathy (not recorded which). Both conserved end residues are part of each CDR3. D genes are given only for firm matches. Expanded clones are given a class, and other clones once, few, many or no size at all.

v_call	clone_size	d_call	j_call	cdr3_aa	cdr3_nt
TRBV2	NA	NA	TRBJ2-3	CASSEGGKGGTDTQYF	TGTGCCAGCAGTGAAGGAGGGAAGGGTGGCACAGATACGCAGTATTTT
TRBV5-1	NA	NA	TRBJ1-2	CASSPRGGRGGYTF	TGCGCCAGCAGCCCTCGTGGGGGGAGAGGTGGCTACACCTTC
TRBV11-3	few	TRBD2	TRBJ2-7	CASSPIQRGGSYEQYF	TGTGCCAGCAGCCCTATCCAGCGGGGGGGCTCGTACGAGCAGTACTTC
TRBV7-2	NA	NA	TRBJ2-7	CASSQPGSWYF	TGTGCCAGCAGCCAGCCAGGGTCATGGTACTTC
TRBV19	few	NA	TRBJ1-1	CASRGQQRIGEAFF	TGTGCCAGTAGAGGACAACAGAGGATCGGGGAAGCTTTCTTT
TRBV6-5	few	NA	TRBJ1-1	CASLGGDPNTEAFF	TGTGCCAGCCTTGGGGGGGACCCGAACACTGAAGCTTTCTTT
TRBV14	NA	TRBD1	TRBJ1-2	CASSRTGTGGNYGYTF	TGTGCCAGCAGCCGAACTGGGACAGGGGGTAACTATGGCTACACCTTC
TRBV15	NA	NA	TRBJ1-2	CATSRVTGAVYGYTF	TGTGCCACCAGCAGAGTCACAGGAGCCGTCTATGGCTACACCTTC
TRBV29-1	many	NA	TRBJ2-7	CSVVPSSNEQYF	TGCAGCGTTGTACCTTCCTCCAACGAGCAGTACTTC
TRBV5-1	NA	NA	TRBJ1-5	CASSLDSGVNQPQHF	TGCGCCAGCAGCTTGGATTCCGGGGTGAATCAGCCCCAGCATTTT
TRBV28	NA	TRBD2	TRBJ2-7	CASNLSGGGYEQYF	TGTGCCAGCAACCTTAGCGGGGGGGGGTACGAGCAGTACTTC
TRBV2	few	NA	TRBJ2-2	CASRQQGNTGELFF	TGTGCCAGCAGGCAACAGGGGAACACCGGGGAGCTGTTTTTT
TRBV12-3/TRBV12-4	many	TRBD1	TRBJ1-2	CASTRQGDGYTF	TGTGCCAGCACCCGACAGGGGGATGGCTACACCTTC
TRBV19	few	NA	TRBJ1-5	CASSISDSGGHNQPQHF	TGTGCCAGTAGTATAAGCGACTCCGGGGGCCACAATCAGCCCCAGCATTTT
TRBV6-5	NA	NA	TRBJ2-7	CASSHPPGYEQYF	TGTGCCAGTAGTCACCCCCCAGGGTACGAGCAGTACTTC
TRBV2	many	NA	TRBJ1-5	CASSDPNQPQHF	TGTGCCAGCAGTGACCCCAATCAGCCCCAGCATTTT
TRBV25-1	NA	TRBD2	TRBJ2-7	CASNPDPSGRVEQYF	TGTGCCAGCAACCCAGACCCTAGCGGGAGAGTTGAGCAGTACTTC
TRBV25-1	NA	NA	TRBJ1-6	CAGRRENSSPLHF	TGTGCCGGCCGCCGGGAAAACTCTTCACCCCTCCACTTT